This T cell receptor beta chain appears in the sequencing data of a study of early T cells in non-severe SARS-CoV-2 infection. Unique molecular identifiers were added to individual cDNA molecules. Via MiXCR, TCRdb re-called the 5' RACE reads, giving one row per CDR3 protein. This table holds roughly 75,000 distinct CDR3 sequences, 8.5% to 10% found once. V lost 8 bases and J 3 bases, leaving 17 bases between the germline ends. CDR1 is MDHEN, CDR2 SYDVKM, per germline. The CDR3 runs to 15 residues. Sequencing input: whole blood. The sequence was collected from an adult who was a healthcare worker with PCR-confirmed SARS-CoV-2 infection or an uninfected control (not recorded which). This chain links TRBV28 with TRBJ2-1; D possibly corresponds to TRBD1 (5 bases). CDR3 in amino acids: CASCPAQGDYNEQFF. CDR3 in DNA: TGTGCCAGCTGCCCCGCGCAGGGCGACTACAATGAGCAGTTCTTC.